This TCR beta chain originates from a study of blood T cell repertoires in COVID-19. Study-wide context: T cells, B-cell-depleted T cells, or PBMCs provided the cDNA or gDNA that served as material.

Original handling: By means of reference gene primer amplification, nucleated cell counts were estimated. Produced via immunoSEQ multiplex PCR; TCRdb's table is partial and in-frame only. V and J calls and clone size come straight from that table; D and trimming were deduced from the DNA. The sample includes almost 200,000 clones, 89% of them seen just once. Looked up from germline, CDR1 is SNHLY and CDR2 is FYNNEI. This CDR3 is 15 amino acids long. V dropped 6 bases and J dropped 2 bases, with 14 bases sitting between them. Everyone who took part was roughly 18 to 90 years old, and they came from about two dozen US areas. The recovered donors of Cohort 3 showed two negative PCRs, clearance, or symptom resolution.

This sequence joins TRBV2 and TRBJ1-5, with D unclear. This receptor was taken from a woman under 30 who had recovered from COVID-19. The material sequenced was PBMCs or T cells enriched from blood (not recorded which). In DNA, the CDR3 is TGTGCCAGCAGCCCATATGCCGGGGGCAATCAGCCCCAGCATTTT. This translates into CASSPYAGGNQPQHF.